This T cell receptor (beta chain) was identified in a study of blood T cells in healthy people across ages (dated by TCRdb to between 2015 and 2017). Looking at the study overall: In model experiments, roughly one uniquely barcoded TCR beta cDNA molecule per two T cells was captured by template switching. Using the same blood draw, the study looked at two additional independent replicas of 1 million unique cDNA reads for two donors, one aged 18 to 30 and the other aged 80 or older. To avoid experimental bias, donors of different ages were spread randomly across the sequencing lanes. Four age groups were formed from the donors: young (average approximately 16 years), middle-aged (just under 40), aged (about 68) and long-lived (82). To track age-related changes in TCR beta repertoire diversity, the study relied on deep sequencing normalized with unique cDNA molecular identifiers. Broad study findings and their caveats: Compared with the aged group, the long-lived group had more naive CD4+ T cells, fewer expanded clones and increased TCR diversity, a pattern suggesting age selection. The percentage of naive T cells measured by flow cytometry correlated strongly with observed TCR beta diversity. Donor CMV infection status was unknown, potentially confounding age-related changes in expanded clonotypes. Estimates of total diversity based on one million sequenced T cells were regarded as lower bounds and as underestimates. Observed TCR beta diversity per million T cells fell roughly linearly with age, and a significant reduction was already apparent by age about 36. Since profiling was done on bulk unsorted PBMCs, naive and antigen-experienced compartments could not be conclusively compared.

The count of this clonotype is one. It lacks a known antigen. The input lacks base qualities; no much larger clone sits a single base away. Receptor amplification or capture employed 5' RACE. Sequencer: Illumina HiSeq 2500. The second PCR ran for about 7 to 11 cycles and used a J-beta primer mix along with a sample-barcoded 5' primer. A unique molecular identifier was introduced onto each TCR beta cDNA molecule by a template-switch 5' adaptor carrying 12 random nucleotides. At least 2.5 million CDR3-containing paired-end reads were obtained from each sample. All of the RNA was converted into first-strand cDNA using the Mint cDNA synthesis kit, with a TRBC-specific oligonucleotide serving as the primer. Following uracil-DNA glycosylase treatment, all cDNA underwent a first 18-cycle PCR with the universal primers M1SS and BC2_uni_R. For the original study's pipeline: Normalization of each sample was performed by random selection of 1 million high-quality reads, each carrying a distinct molecular identifier. Instead of being binned into consensus sequences, reads with shared molecular identifiers were discarded. MiTCR, set to a Q25 quality threshold and the strictest error-elimination algorithm, was used for CDR3 identification, clonotype clustering and error correction. A nonparametric unseen species model with Euler transformation was used to estimate a lower bound on total TCR beta diversity. TCRdb took the public reads, trimmed them with fastp at Q25, ran MiXCR for clone calling and kept in-frame beta chains. Each entry is one CDR3 protein sequence, shown with its most common DNA and genes. Here the V and J calls rest on TCRdb's processing, not on the authors' analysis. The sample table lists about 1.1 million distinct CDR3 sequences, about two fifths of them with a count of one. Around 14% of the sample comes from the top ten.

The 39 donors, aged about 6 to 95 years, were systemically healthy Caucasian individuals from Russia. About 9.6 milliliters of peripheral blood were collected from each donor into EDTA-treated Vacutainer tubes. Ficoll-Paque density-gradient centrifugation was used to isolate PBMCs, with at least 6.5 million per sample. Trizol reagent was used to extract total RNA from PBMCs, with at least 6 micrograms per sample. For every donor, flow cytometry on a PBMC aliquot measured the percentage of naive CD45RAhigh/CD27high T cells. As encoded in the germline V gene, CDR1 is MNHNS while CDR2 is SASEGT. From the cysteine through the phenylalanine, the CDR3 covers 16 amino acids. Of all the DNA, just the CDR3 is kept, 48 bases in frame from base 1. V sheds 8 bases and J sheds 4 bases, leaving 23 bases between their ends.

The sequence derives from a man between 18 and 35 years old in good health. The receptor chain draws on TRBV6-1 and TRBJ1-2; the best D guess is TRBD1, with 6 bases matching. Material: blood. The nucleotide sequence reads TGTGCCAGCCGTGGACAGAGAAGCAAAACCCCCTATGGCTACACCTTC. It specifies CASRGQRSKTPYGYTF.